This T cell receptor (beta chain) stems from a study of shared T cell receptors in the human thymus. TCRdb's copy holds only in-frame clones and misses some; the assay was immunoSEQ multiplex PCR. The sample holds more than 550,000 clones; 80% to 90% are singletons and the top ten take around 0.0094%. These data are also associated with another study on human thymus T cells. From that report: Thymic and blood repertoires seemed to favor certain V and J genes.

The sequenced sample was thymocytes. The origin of this receptor is a girl in the first two years of life with a congenital heart defect.

The CDR3 DNA is TGTGCCAGCAGCTTCTCAACGGGGAATAGCAATCAGCCCCAGCATTTT. Protein: CASSFSTGNSNQPQHF. The chain recombines TRBV5-4 with TRBJ1-5; D is unclear. V lost 2 bases to trimming and J lost 0 bases, with 12 bases between them. CDR3 length: 16 residues. The germline V gene has CDR1 SGHNT and CDR2 YYREEE (reference sequence). The variable domain in full, with the rest retrieved from reference TRBV5-4 and TRBJ1-5, is ETGVTQSPTHLIKTRGQQVTLRCSSQSGHNTVSWYQQALGQGPQFIFQYYREEENGRGNFPPRFSGLQFPNYSSELNVNALELDDSALYLCASSFSTGNSNQPQHFGDGTRLSIL.